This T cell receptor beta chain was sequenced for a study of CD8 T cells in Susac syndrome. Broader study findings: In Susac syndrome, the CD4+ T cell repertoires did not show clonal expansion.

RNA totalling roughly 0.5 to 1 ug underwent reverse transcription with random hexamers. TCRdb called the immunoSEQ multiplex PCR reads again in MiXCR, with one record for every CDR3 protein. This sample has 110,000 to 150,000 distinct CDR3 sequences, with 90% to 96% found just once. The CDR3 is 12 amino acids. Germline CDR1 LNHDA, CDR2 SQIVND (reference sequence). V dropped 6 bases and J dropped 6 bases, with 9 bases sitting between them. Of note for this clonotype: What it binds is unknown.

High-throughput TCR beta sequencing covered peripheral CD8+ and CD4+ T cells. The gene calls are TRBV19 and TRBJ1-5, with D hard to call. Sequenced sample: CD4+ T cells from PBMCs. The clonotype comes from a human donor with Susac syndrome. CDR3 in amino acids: CASSLMGQPQHF. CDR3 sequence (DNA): TGTGCCAGTAGCCTCATGGGTCAGCCCCAGCATTTT.